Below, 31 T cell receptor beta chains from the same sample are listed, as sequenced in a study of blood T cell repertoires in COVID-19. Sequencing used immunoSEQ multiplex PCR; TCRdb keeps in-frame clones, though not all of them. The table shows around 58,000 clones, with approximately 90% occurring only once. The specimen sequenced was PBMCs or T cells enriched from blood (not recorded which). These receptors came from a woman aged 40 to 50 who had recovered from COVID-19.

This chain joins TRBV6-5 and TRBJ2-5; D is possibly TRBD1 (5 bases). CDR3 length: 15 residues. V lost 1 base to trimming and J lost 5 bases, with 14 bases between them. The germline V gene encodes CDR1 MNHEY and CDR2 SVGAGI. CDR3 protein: CASSYLQDPRETQYF. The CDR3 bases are TGTGCCAGCAGTTACTTACAGGACCCCCGGGAGACCCAGTACTTC.

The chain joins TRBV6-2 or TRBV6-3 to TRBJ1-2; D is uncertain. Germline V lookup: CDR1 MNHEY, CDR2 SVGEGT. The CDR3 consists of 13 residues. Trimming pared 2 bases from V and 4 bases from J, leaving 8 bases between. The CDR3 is CASSYDKVYGYTF. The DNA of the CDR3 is TGTGCCAGCAGTTACGACAAGGTCTATGGCTACACCTTC.

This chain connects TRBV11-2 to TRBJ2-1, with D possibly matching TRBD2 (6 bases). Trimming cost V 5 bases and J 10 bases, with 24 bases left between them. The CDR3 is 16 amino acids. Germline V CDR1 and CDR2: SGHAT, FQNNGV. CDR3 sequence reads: CASSPLGTWAPEEQFF. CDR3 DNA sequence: TGTGCCAGCAGCCCATTGGGGACTTGGGCTCCAGAGGAGCAGTTCTTC.

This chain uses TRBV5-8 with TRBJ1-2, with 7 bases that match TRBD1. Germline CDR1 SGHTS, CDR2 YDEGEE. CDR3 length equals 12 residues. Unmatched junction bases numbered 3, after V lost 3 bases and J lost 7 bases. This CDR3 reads CASSWTGLGYTF. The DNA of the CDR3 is TGTGCCAGCAGCTGGACAGGACTTGGCTACACCTTC. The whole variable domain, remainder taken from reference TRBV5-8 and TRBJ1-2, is EAGVTQSPTHLIKTRGQQATLRCSPISGHTSVYWYQQALGLGLQFLLWYDEGEERNRGNFPPRFSGRQFPNYSSELNVNALELEDSALYLCASSWTGLGYTFGSGTRLTVV.

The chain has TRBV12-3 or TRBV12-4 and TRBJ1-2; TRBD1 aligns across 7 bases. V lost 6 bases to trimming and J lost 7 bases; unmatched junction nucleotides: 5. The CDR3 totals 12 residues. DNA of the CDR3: TGTGCCAGCAGCCCAGGGGGTGGTGGCTACACCTTC. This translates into CASSPGGGGYTF.

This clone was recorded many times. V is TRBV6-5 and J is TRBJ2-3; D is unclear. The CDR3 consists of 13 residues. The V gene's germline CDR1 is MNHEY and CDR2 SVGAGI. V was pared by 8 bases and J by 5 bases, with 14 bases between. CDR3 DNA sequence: TGTGCCAGCTGCGGCCCGTCGGTAGATACGCAGTATTTT. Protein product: CASCGPSVDTQYF.

CDR3 in DNA: TGTGCCAGCAGCCGACAGGTTTCCAATGAAAAACTGTTTTTT. Protein: CASSRQVSNEKLFF. The J gene is TRBJ1-4, the V gene TRBV16, with D perhaps TRBD1 (6 bases). The CDR3 is made up of 14 amino acids. The V end lost 4 bases, the J end lost 5 bases, and 11 bases lay between the germline ends. The germline CDR1 and CDR2 sequences are KGHSY and FQNENV.

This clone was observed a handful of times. The CDR3 region has the DNA TGCGCCAGCAGCCTGACTCTTGGGAACACCATATATTTT. Translation: CASSLTLGNTIYF. This chain links TRBV5-1 with TRBJ1-3; no definite D call. In germline, CDR1 is SGHRS, CDR2 YFSETQ. The CDR3 is 13 residues long. The germline V and J ends were trimmed by 4 bases and 7 bases, with 12 bases remaining between them. The variable domain in full, with the rest retrieved from reference TRBV5-1 and TRBJ1-3, is KAGVTQTPRYLIKTRGQQVTLSCSPISGHRSVSWYQQTPGQGLQFLFEYFSETQRNKGNFPGRFSGRQFSNSRSEMNVSTLELGDSALYLCASSLTLGNTIYFGEGSWLTVV.

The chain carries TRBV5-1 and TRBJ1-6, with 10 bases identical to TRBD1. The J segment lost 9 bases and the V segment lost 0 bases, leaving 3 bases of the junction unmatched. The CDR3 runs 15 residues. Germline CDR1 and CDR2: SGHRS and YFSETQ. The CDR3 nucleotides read TGCGCCAGCAGCTTGGGAAGGGACAGGGGTTCACCCCTCCACTTT. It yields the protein CASSLGRDRGSPLHF.

This CDR3 reads CASAGFPRNRGYEQYF. The CDR3 DNA is TGTGCCAGCGCGGGGTTCCCCAGGAACAGGGGGTACGAGCAGTACTTC. The chain joins TRBV2 to TRBJ2-7; TRBD1 agrees at 8 bases. The CDR3 sequence is 16 residues long. The germline V gene has CDR1 SNHLY and CDR2 FYNNEI. V lost 8 bases to trimming and J lost 4 bases; unmatched junction nucleotides: 16.

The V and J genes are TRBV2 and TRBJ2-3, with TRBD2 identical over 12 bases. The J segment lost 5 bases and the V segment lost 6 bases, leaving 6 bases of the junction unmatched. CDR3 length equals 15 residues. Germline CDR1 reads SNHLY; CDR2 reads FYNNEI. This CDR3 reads CASRVLAGGRDTQYF. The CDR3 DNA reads TGTGCCAGCAGAGTACTAGCGGGGGGCCGAGATACGCAGTATTTT. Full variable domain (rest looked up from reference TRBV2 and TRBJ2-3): EPEVTQTPSHQVTQMGQEVILRCVPISNHLYFYWYRQILGQKVEFLVSFYNNEISEKSEIFDDQFSVERPDGSNFTLKIRSTKLEDSAMYFCASRVLAGGRDTQYFGPGTRLTVL.

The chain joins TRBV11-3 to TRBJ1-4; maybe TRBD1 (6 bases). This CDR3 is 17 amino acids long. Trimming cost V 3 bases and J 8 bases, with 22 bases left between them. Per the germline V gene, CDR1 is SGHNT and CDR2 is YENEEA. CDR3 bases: TGTGCCAGCAGCTTGGGCTCTTGGACGAGGGGGACGGAAAAACTGTTTTTT. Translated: CASSLGSWTRGTEKLFF.

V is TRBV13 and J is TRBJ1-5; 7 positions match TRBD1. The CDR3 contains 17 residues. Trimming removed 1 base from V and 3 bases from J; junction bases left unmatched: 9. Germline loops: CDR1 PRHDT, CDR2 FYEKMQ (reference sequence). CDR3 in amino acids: CASSLVRGRGPNQPQHF. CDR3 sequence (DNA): TGTGCCAGCAGCTTAGTGAGGGGGCGAGGTCCCAATCAGCCCCAGCATTTT.

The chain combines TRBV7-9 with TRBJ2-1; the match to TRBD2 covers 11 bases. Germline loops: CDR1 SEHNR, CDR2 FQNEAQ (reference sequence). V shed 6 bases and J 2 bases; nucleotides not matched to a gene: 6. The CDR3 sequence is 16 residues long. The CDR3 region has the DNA TGTGCCAGCAGACGGTCTAGCGGGGGGACCTACAATGAGCAGTTCTTC. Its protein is CASRRSSGGTYNEQFF. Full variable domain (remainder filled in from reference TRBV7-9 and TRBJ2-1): DTGVSQNPRHKITKRGQNVTFRCDPISEHNRLYWYRQTLGQGPEFLTYFQNEAQLEKSRLLSDRFSAERPKGSFSTLEIQRTEQGDSAMYLCASRRSSGGTYNEQFFGPGTRLTVL.

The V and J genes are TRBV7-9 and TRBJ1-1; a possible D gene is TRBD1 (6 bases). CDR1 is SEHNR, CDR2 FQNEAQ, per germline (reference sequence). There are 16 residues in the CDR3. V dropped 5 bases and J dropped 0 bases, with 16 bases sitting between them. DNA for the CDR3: TGTGCCAGCAGCCCAGGTGATGGGGGCTTGAACACTGAAGCTTTCTTT. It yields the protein CASSPGDGGLNTEAFF.

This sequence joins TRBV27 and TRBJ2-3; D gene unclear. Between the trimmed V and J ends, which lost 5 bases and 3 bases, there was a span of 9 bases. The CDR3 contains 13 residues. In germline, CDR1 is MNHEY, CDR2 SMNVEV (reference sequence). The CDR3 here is CASSVLGTDTQYF. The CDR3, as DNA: TGTGCCAGCAGTGTACTCGGGACAGATACGCAGTATTTT.

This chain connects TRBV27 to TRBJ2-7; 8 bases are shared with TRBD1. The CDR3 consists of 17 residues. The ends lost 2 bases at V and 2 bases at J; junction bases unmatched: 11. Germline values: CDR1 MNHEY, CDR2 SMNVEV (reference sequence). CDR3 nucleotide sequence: TGTGCCAGCAGTTTAGAAACAGGGGGAGCGTATCCCTACGAGCAGTACTTC. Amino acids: CASSLETGGAYPYEQYF.

The CDR3 reads CASSFTGGSGNTIYF. The CDR3, as DNA: TGTGCCAGCAGCTTTACAGGGGGCTCTGGAAACACCATATATTTT. The chain has TRBV9 and TRBJ1-3; TRBD1 agrees at 8 bases. With V trimmed by 4 bases and J by 0 bases, 3 bases remained unmatched. The germline V gene encodes CDR1 SGDLS and CDR2 YYNGEE. The CDR3 loop spans 15 amino acids.

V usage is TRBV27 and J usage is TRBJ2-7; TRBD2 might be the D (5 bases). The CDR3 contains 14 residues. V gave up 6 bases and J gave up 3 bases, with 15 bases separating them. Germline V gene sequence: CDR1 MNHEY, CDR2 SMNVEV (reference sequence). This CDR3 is CASSSLDSYYEQYF. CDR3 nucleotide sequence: TGTGCCAGCAGCTCGTTGGACTCGTACTACGAGCAGTACTTC.

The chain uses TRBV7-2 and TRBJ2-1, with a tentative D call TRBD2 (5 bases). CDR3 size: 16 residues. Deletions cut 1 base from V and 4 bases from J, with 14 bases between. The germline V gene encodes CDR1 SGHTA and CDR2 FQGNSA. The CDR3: CASSLVGAGGYNEQFF. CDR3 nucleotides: TGTGCCAGCAGCTTAGTCGGCGCGGGTGGATACAATGAGCAGTTCTTC. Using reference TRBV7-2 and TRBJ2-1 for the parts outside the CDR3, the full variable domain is GAGVSQSPSNKVTEKGKDVELRCDPISGHTALYWYRQSLGQGLEFLIYFQGNSAPDKSGLPSDRFSAERTGGSVSTLTIQRTQQEDSAVYLCASSLVGAGGYNEQFFGPGTRLTVL.

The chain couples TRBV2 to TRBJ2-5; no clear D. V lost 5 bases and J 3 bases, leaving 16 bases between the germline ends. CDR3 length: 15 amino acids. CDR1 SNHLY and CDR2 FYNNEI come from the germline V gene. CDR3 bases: TGTGCCAGCAGTCGTAGTCCCGGTCGGGAAGAGACCCAGTACTTC. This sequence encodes CASSRSPGREETQYF.

As DNA, the CDR3 is TGTGCCAGCCGCGGGGGGGAGAGCTCCTACAATGAGCAGTTCTTC. Protein product: CASRGGESSYNEQFF. V and J are TRBV27 and TRBJ2-1, with 9 bases lining up with TRBD2. The CDR3 has 15 residues. With 8 bases clipped from V and 0 bases from J, the junction kept 5 bases outside the gene matches. Germline assignment: CDR1 MNHEY and CDR2 SMNVEV (reference sequence).

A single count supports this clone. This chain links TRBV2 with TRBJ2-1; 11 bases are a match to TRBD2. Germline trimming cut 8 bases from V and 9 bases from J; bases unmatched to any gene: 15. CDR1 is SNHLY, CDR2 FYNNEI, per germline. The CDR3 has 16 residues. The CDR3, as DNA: TGTGCCAGCCAGGCGACGACTAGCGGGGCCTGGGGTGAGCAGTTCTTC. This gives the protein CASQATTSGAWGEQFF.

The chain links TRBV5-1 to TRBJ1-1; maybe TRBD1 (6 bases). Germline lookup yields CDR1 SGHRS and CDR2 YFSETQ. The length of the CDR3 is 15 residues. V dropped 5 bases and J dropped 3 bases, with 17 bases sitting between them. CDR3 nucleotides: TGCGCCAGCAGACCAACCAGGGGAAGGTACACTGAAGCTTTCTTT. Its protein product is CASRPTRGRYTEAFF.

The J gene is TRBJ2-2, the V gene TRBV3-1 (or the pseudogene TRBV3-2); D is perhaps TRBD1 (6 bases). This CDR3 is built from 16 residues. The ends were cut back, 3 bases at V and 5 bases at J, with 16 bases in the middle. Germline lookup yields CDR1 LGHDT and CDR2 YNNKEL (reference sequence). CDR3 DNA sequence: TGTGCCAGCAGCCAGCGAGGGGGTTCAAGTACCGGGGAGCTGTTTTTT. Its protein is CASSQRGGSSTGELFF.

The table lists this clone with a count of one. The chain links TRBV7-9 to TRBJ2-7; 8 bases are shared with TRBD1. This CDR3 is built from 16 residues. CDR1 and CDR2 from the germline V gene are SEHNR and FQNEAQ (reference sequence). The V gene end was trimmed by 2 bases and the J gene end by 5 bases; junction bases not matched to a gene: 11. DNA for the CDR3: TGTGCCAGCAGCTTAACCCCGGACAGGGTATTCCACGAGCAGTACTTC. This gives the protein CASSLTPDRVFHEQYF.

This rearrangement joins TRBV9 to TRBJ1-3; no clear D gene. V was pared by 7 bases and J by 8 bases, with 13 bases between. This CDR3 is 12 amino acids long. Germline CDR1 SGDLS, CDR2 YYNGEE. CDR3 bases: TGTGCCAGCGGTGGAGTGGTTGACACCATATATTTT. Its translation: CASGGVVDTIYF.

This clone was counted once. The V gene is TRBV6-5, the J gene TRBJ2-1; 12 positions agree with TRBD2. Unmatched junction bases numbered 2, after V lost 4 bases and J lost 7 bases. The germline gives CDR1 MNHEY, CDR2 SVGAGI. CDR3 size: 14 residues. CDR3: CASSSGLAGNEQFF. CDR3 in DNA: TGTGCCAGCAGTTCCGGACTAGCGGGGAATGAGCAGTTCTTC.

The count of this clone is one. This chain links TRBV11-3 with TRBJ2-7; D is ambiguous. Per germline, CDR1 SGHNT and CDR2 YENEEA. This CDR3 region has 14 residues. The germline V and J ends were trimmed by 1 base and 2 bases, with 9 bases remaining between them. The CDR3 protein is CASSLAVRTYEQYF. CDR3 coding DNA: TGTGCCAGCAGCTTAGCGGTTAGAACCTACGAGCAGTACTTC.

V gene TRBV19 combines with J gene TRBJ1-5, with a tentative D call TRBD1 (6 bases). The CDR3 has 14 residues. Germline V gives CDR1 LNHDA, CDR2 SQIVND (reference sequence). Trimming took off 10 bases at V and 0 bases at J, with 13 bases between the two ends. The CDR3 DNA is TGTGCCACCCGGACAGCAAATAGCAATCAGCCCCAGCATTTT. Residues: CATRTANSNQPQHF.

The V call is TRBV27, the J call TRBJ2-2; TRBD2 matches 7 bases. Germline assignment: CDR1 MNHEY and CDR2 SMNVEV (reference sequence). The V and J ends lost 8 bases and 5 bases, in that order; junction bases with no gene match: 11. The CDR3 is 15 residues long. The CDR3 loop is CASRSRGGRTGELFF. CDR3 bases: TGTGCCAGCCGATCTCGCGGGGGTAGGACCGGGGAGCTGTTTTTT.